The present TCR beta chain was sequenced within a study of T cells in Graves' hyperthyroidism and ophthalmopathy (dated by TCRdb to 2018 to 2020). Context from the whole study: Peripheral blood samples were taken at initial diagnosis, before any treatment was given. To identify TCR V-J signatures that set the groups apart, the researchers used a discovery cohort of 90 to 100 patients, made up of 40 to 45 with Graves' ophthalmopathy and around 58 with stable Graves' hyperthyroidism. The approximately 90 discovery patients were divided at random into training and test sets in a 7:3 ratio. According to the paper, TCR Vbeta CDR3 sequencing was carried out on some 140 peripheral blood samples, which came from fewer than 50 ophthalmopathy, under 80 hyperthyroidism and some 17 progressor patients. After blood sampling, hyperthyroidism patients were treated with methimazole at a starting dose of 30 mg daily, and ophthalmopathy patients were treated with high-dose intravenous methylprednisolone. In addition, the study compared T-cell repertoires in thyroid tissue and in blood from 6 or 7 Graves' hyperthyroidism patients. An independent validation cohort of 18 to 20 hyperthyroidism patients and 17 patients who later progressed to ophthalmopathy tested prospective prediction of ophthalmopathy. Broad study findings and their caveats: Most expanded thyroid clonotypes (frequency above 0.001) were also detected in blood, a finding suggesting that blood repertoires may reflect thyroid immune responses. Ophthalmopathy was separated from stable hyperthyroidism by a 13 V-J signature model, with around 88% sensitivity and about 81% specificity obtained in cross-validation and 80%/75% obtained in testing. No statistical method was used to set the sample size in advance, and investigators knew the group allocation. In validation, the model predicted progression to ophthalmopathy a median of roughly 6.5 months before onset, with approximately 70% sensitivity and about 72% specificity.

Hyperthyroidism patients were newly diagnosed, with disease duration under 2 months, and aged 18 to 65 years. Exclusion was applied to patients with uncontrolled infections, other autoimmune diseases, pregnancy or lactation. Clinical symptoms, serum thyroxine and TRAb, thyroid ultrasound, and orbital computed tomography formed the basis for the diagnoses. Blood from progressor patients was drawn when they were first diagnosed with hyperthyroidism, before any ophthalmopathy symptoms appeared. Ficoll-Paque density gradient centrifugation was used to isolate PBMCs from approximately 11 ml of fresh peripheral blood. Progressor patients were defined as those initially diagnosed with Graves' hyperthyroidism in whom ophthalmopathy developed during follow-up. Total RNA was extracted using Trizol reagent, and RNA quality was assessed on an Agilent 2100 Bioanalyzer. This clonotype was observed many times. Its antigen specificity is not known. Base qualities are not provided; no much larger clone lies one nucleotide away.

The TCR beta CDR3 regions were amplified from RNA transcripts. For the first round of RT-PCR on the TCR CDR3, the HTBI primer set was used together with the Qiagen OneStep RT-PCR kit. A second multiplex PCR round built the libraries, followed by size selection and purification. The libraries were sequenced on an Illumina HiSeq2000 using paired-end 100 bp reads. The paper's processing steps were these. SOAPnuke was used to process the raw data, throwing out any read that contained adapters or uncalled bases, had a mean Phred below 15, or lacked an exact constant-primer or identifier match. High-quality paired reads were merged with COPE v1.2.5, and unique nucleotide sequences were defined as clonotypes. MiTCR v1.1 was used to align the clonotypes against IMGT TRBV, TRBD and TRBJ reference segments. The analysis was restricted to V-J combinations with a frequency above 0.0001, which together covered about 99% of the repertoires. The TCS score was defined as F50 (clonal expansion) divided by E x V (chaos), with BLOSUM62-based TCRdist calculated between CDR3 peptides within each V-J. Welch's t-statistics and random forest reduced roughly 530 V-J features to around 14, which were used in a naive Bayes classifier (R e1071). Starting from the raw public reads, TCRdb applied fastp trimming at Q25, assembled clones with MiXCR and retained in-frame beta chains. Rows are combined by CDR3 protein, so each entry shows the most common genes and DNA. The V and J calls here are based on TCRdb, not the publication. This sample has some 150,000 distinct CDR3 sequences in its table, and more than 20% of those were observed once. The ten largest clones add up to roughly 71% of the sample.

The CDR3 holds 14 amino acids from the cysteine to the phenylalanine. The CDR3 DNA has 42 bases and is translated from base 1. The V end loses 4 bases and the J end loses 0 bases, and a stretch of 9 bases separates them. In the germline V gene, CDR1 corresponds to MDHEN and CDR2 to SYDVKM. This TCR was sampled from a woman in her forties or fifties with Graves' hyperthyroidism that later progressed to Graves' ophthalmopathy. The rearranged segments are TRBV28 and TRBJ1-2, and perhaps TRBD1 as D gene, on 5 matching bases. The specimen was blood. The DNA is as follows: TGTGCCAGCAGTTCGAAGACAGCTAACTATGGCTACACCTTC. Translated, it reads CASSSKTANYGYTF.